This T cell receptor beta chain was profiled in a study of blood T cells in healthy people across ages. Using a J-beta primer mix together with a sample-barcoded 5' primer, a second PCR was run for about 7 to 12 cycles. TCRdb reanalysed the 5' RACE reads using MiXCR and keeps one entry per CDR3 protein. The data show some 760,000 distinct CDR3 sequences, 25% seen once. Germline CDR1 is SQVTM and CDR2 is ANQGSEA. This CDR3 contains 13 residues. The same specimen was also included in a second study, on T cells of mothers and their children.

The chain combines TRBV29-1 with TRBJ2-5; TRBD2 matches 8 bases. The DNA matches TRBJ2-7 better at its end, which makes the J call doubtful. Sequencing used blood. This receptor was taken from a boy younger than 18 in good health. In nucleotides, the CDR3 is TGCAGCGTTGCCCATAGCGGGATCCACGAGCAGTACTTC. It specifies CSVAHSGIHEQYF.